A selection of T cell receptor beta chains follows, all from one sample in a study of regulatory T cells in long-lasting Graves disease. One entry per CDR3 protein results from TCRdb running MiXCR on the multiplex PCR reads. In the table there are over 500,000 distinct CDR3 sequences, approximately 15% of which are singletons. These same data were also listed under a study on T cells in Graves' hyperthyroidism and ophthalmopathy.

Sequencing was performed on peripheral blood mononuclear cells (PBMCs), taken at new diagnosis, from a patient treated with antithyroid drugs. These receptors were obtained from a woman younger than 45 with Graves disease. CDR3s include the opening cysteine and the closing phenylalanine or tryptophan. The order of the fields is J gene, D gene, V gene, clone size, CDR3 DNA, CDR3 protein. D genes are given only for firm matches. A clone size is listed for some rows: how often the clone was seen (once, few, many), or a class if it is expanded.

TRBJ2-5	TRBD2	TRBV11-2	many	TGTGCCAGCAGACCGACTAGCAAACAAGAGACCCAGTACTTC	CASRPTSKQETQYF
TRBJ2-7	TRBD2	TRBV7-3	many	TGTGCCAGCAGCCAAAACGGGGGGTCCTACGAGCAGTACTTC	CASSQNGGSYEQYF
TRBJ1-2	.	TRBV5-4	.	TGTGCCAGCAGCTTGGCCGTGGACATTGGATATGGCTACACCTTC	CASSLAVDIGYGYTF
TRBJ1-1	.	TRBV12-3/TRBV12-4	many	TGTGCCAGCAGTGAGGTGATGAACACTGAAGCTTTCTTT	CASSEVMNTEAFF
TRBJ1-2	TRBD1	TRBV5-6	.	TGTGCCAGCAGTCGGGGGACAGGGGGGCAGAGTGGCTACACCTTC	CASSRGTGGQSGYTF
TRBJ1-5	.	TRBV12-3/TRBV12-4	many	TGTGCCAGCAAAGTCGGGGGGTATAGCAATCAGCCCCAGCATTTT	CASKVGGYSNQPQHF
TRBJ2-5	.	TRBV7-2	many	TGTGCCAGCAGCTCTTGGGTTAACCCGGTAACTAGCACGAGACCCCAGTACTTC	CASSSWVNPVTSTRPQYF
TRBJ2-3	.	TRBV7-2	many	TGTGCCAGCAGCTTAGGACTAGACCCTTTCACAGATACGCAGTATTTT	CASSLGLDPFTDTQYF
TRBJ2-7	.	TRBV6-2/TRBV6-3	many	TGTGCCAGCAGTTCTGGGGCAGGGGCCTACGAGCAGTACTTC	CASSSGAGAYEQYF
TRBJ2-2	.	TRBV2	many	TGTGCCAGCAAGACTTTACAGGGTCGCGGGGAGCTGTTTTTT	CASKTLQGRGELFF
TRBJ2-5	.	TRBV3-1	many	TGTGCCAGCAGCCAAGGCTCCGGGACGACAAAAGAGACCCAGTACTTC	CASSQGSGTTKETQYF
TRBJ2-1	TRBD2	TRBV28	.	TGTGCCAGCAGTTACCCTCTCAGACTAGCGGGAGGGCAAAGTGAGCAGTTCTTC	CASSYPLRLAGGQSEQFF
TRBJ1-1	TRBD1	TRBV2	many	TGTGCCAGAACCGGGACAGGGTCGCGCGGGGAGTCACGCGGTGAAGCTTTCTTT	CARTGTGSRGESRGEAFF
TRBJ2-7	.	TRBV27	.	TGTGCCAGCCCCCCCTACTCCGAAACCCTCTGTCACGAGCAGTACTTC	CASPPYSETLCHEQYF
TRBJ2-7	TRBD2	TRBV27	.	TGTGCCAGCAGTGCTCAAACCACCGGGACTAGCGGGAAGGTACTATTC	CASSAQTTGTSGKVLF
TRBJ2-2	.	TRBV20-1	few	TGCAGTGCTAGAGATAAGCGGTCCCCGGGGACCGGGGAGCTGTTTTTT	CSARDKRSPGTGELFF
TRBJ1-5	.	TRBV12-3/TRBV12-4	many	TGTGCCAGCAGTTTCGCGGCACAGTCTAATCAGCCCCAGCATTTT	CASSFAAQSNQPQHF
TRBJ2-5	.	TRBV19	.	TGTGCCAGTAGTATGCGCTCCACAGGGCAAGAGACCCAGTACTTC	CASSMRSTGQETQYF
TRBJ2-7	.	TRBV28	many	TGTGCCAGCAGTCCAGCCGTGGACGGTACCTACGAGCAGTACTTC	CASSPAVDGTYEQYF
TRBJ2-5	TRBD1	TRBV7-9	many	TGTGCCAGCAGCTTGGGGGAAGGGGGCGGTGAGACCCAGTACTTC	CASSLGEGGGETQYF
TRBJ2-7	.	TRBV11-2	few	TGTGCCAGCAGCTCATGGACAGCTAGCTCCTACGAGCAGTACTTC	CASSSWTASSYEQYF
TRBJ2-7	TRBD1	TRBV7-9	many	TGTGCCAGCAGCAAGGACAGGGGGCGGCCCAACTACGAGCAGTACTTC	CASSKDRGRPNYEQYF
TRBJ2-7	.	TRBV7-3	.	TGTGCCAGCAGCTTAAGCCCGGACAGTTACGAGCAGTACTTC	CASSLSPDSYEQYF
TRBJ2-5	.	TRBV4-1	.	TGCGCCAGCAGCCAAGAATGGGTCTGGGGGCAAGAGACCCAGTACTTC	CASSQEWVWGQETQYF
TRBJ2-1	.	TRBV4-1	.	TGCGCCAGCAGCCTTAGCGGAGACTCCTACAATGAGCAGTTCTTC	CASSLSGDSYNEQFF
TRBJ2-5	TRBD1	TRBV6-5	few	TGTGCCAGCAGTTACGCGGGGACAGGGGGAGCGGAGACCCAGTACTTC	CASSYAGTGGAETQYF
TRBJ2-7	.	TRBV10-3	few	TGTGCCACCACGGATGCCTACGAGCAGTACTTC	CATTDAYEQYF
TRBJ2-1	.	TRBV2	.	TGTGCCAGCGGTTTGACTAGCTACAATGAGCAGTTCTTC	CASGLTSYNEQFF
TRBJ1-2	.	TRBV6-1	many	TGTGCCAGCAGTGTCCCGATGGGGTATCGGGGCTACACCTTC	CASSVPMGYRGYTF
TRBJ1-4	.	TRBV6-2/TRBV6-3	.	TGTGCCAGCAGTGACTCTCAGTTCAGTGAAAAACTGTTTTTT	CASSDSQFSEKLFF
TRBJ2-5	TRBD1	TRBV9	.	TGTGCCAGCAGCAAGACAGGGGGGTTCGGGGAGACCCAGTACTTC	CASSKTGGFGETQYF
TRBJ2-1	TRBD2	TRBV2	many	TGTGCCAGCAGGACGGGACTAGCGGCCTACAATGAGCAGTTCTTC	CASRTGLAAYNEQFF
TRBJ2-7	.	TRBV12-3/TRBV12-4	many	TGTGCCAGCAGTGACAGAAATATCTACGAGCAGTACTTC	CASSDRNIYEQYF
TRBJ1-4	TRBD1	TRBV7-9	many	TGTGCCAGCAGCCGGGGACAGTCTAATGAAAAACTGTTTTTT	CASSRGQSNEKLFF
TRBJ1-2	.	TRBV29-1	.	TGCAGCGTTACTACCCTCTTTATCGACAGTTACTATGGCTACACCTTC	CSVTTLFIDSYYGYTF
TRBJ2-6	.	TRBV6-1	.	TGTGCCAGCAGTCCCTCGGGGCGGTTCAACTCTGGGGCCAACGTCCTGACTTTC	CASSPSGRFNSGANVLTF
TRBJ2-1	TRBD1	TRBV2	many	TGTGCCAGCAGTGGACAGGGAAAGGGCTACAATGAGCAGTTCTTC	CASSGQGKGYNEQFF
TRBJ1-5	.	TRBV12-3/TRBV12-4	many	TGTGCCAGCAGTTTTGCAGAGTATCAGCCCCAGCATTTT	CASSFAEYQPQHF
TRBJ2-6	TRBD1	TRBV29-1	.	TGCAGCGTGCAGGGGGCGCGAGCCAACGTCCTGACTTTC	CSVQGARANVLTF
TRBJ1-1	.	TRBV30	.	TGTGCCTGGAGTGTAACTCTCGGTCCTAACACTGAAGCTCTCTTT	CAWSVTLGPNTEALF